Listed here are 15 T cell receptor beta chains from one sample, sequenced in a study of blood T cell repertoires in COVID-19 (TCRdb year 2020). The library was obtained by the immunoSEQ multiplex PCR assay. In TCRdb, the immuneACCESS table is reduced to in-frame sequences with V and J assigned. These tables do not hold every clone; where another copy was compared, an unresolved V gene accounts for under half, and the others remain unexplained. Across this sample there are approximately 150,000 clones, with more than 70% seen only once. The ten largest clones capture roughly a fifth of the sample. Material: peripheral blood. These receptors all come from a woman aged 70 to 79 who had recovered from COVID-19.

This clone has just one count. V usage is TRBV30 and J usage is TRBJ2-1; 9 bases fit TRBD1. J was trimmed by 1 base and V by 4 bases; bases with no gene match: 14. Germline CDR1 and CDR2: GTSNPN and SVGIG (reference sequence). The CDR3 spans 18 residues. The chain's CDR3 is CAWMGDRVPLGSYNEQFF. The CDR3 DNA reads TGTGCCTGGATGGGGGACAGGGTACCCCTTGGGTCCTACAATGAGCAGTTCTTC.

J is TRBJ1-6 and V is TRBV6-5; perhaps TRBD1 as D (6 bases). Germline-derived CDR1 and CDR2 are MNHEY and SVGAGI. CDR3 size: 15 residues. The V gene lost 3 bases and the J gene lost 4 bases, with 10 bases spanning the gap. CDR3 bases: TGTGCCAGCAGTTATGGTCAGGGGTATAATTCACCCCTCCACTTT. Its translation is CASSYGQGYNSPLHF.

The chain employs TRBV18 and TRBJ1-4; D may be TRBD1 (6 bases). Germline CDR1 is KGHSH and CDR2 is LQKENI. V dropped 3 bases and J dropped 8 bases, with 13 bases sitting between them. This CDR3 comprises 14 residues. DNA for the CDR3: TGTGCCAGCTCACCGGGCCCGGGGGGCGAAAAACTGTTTTTT. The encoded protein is CASSPGPGGEKLFF.

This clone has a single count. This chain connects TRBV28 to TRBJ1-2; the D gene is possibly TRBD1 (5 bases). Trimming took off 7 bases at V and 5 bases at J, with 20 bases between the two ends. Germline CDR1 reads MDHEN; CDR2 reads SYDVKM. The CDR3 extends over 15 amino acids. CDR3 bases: TGTGCCAGCAATCGGGGCGGGGCAGGGAGGTATGGCTACACCTTC. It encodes CASNRGGAGRYGYTF.

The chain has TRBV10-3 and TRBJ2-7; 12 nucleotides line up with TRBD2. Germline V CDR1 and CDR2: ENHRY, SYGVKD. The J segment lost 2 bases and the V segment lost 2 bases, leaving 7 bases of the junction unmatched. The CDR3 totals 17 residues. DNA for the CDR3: TGTGCCATCAGTGAGACAGCGACTAGCGGGAGCCCCTACGAGCAGTACTTC. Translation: CAISETATSGSPYEQYF.

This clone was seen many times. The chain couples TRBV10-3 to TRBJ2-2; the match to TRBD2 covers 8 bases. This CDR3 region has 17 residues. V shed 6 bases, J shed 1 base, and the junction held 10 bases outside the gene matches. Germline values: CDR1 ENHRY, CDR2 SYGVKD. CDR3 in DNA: TGTGCCATCAGCCGGCCTGGGGCGGGAGGGAACACCGGGGAGCTGTTTTTT. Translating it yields CAISRPGAGGNTGELFF.

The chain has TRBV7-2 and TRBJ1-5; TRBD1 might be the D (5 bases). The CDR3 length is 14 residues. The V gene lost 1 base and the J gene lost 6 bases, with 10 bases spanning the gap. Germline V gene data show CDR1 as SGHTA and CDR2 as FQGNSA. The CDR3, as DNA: TGTGCCAGCAGCTTAGGGGGGGGGTTTCAGCCCCAGCATTTT. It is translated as CASSLGGGFQPQHF.

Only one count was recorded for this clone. The CDR3 is CASSTSLAGSNNEQFF. Here the CDR3 DNA reads TGCGCCAGCAGCACAAGCCTAGCGGGTTCGAACAATGAGCAGTTCTTC. This chain connects TRBV5-1 to TRBJ2-1; the match to TRBD2 covers 8 bases. After removal of 4 bases from V and 5 bases from J, the junction contained 11 bases not matched to a gene. The CDR3 loop spans 16 amino acids. Germline CDR1 and CDR2: SGHRS and YFSETQ.

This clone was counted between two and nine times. The CDR3 sequence is CASSRPPGLAGPTGDEQFF. CDR3 DNA sequence: TGTGCCAGTAGTAGGCCTCCGGGACTAGCGGGTCCCACCGGGGATGAGCAGTTCTTC. The genes are TRBV19 and TRBJ2-1; 12 bases match TRBD2. The CDR3 is 19 amino acids. The V gene's germline CDR1 is LNHDA and CDR2 SQIVND (reference sequence). After removal of 4 bases from V and 8 bases from J, the junction contained 18 bases not matched to a gene.

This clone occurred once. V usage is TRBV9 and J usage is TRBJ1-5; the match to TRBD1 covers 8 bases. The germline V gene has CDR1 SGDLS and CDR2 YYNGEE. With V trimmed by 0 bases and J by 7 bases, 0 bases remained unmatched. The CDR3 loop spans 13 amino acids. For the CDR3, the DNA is TGTGCCAGCAGCGTAGGGGACAGGCAGCCCCAGCATTTT. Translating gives CASSVGDRQPQHF.

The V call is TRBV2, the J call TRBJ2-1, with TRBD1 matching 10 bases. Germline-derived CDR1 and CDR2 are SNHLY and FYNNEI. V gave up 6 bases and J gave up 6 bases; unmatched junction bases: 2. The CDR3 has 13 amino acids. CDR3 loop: CASSGTGVNEQFF. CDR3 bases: TGTGCCAGCAGCGGGACAGGGGTCAATGAGCAGTTCTTC.

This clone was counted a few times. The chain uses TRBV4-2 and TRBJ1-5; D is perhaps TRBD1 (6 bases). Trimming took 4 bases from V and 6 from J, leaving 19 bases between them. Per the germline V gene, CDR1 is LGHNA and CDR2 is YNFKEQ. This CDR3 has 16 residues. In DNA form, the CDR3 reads TGTGCCAGCAGCCCGGACAGTGTGGGAGCGGTTCAGCCCCAGCATTTT. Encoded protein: CASSPDSVGAVQPQHF.

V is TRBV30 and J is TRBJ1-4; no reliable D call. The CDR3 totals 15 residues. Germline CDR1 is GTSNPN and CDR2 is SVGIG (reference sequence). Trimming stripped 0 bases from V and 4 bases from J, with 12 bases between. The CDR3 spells CAWSVPREGNEKLFF. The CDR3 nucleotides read TGTGCCTGGAGTGTACCTCGAGAGGGTAATGAAAAACTGTTTTTT.

CDR3 nucleotides: TGCGCCAGCAGCCCCGGGACAGCCCCTGAAGCTTTCTTT. Amino acids: CASSPGTAPEAFF. The gene calls are TRBV5-1 and TRBJ1-1; 7 bases map to TRBD1. Per the germline V gene, CDR1 is SGHRS and CDR2 is YFSETQ. This CDR3 spans 13 amino acids. Trimming took 4 bases from V and 6 from J; bases not matched to a gene: 6.

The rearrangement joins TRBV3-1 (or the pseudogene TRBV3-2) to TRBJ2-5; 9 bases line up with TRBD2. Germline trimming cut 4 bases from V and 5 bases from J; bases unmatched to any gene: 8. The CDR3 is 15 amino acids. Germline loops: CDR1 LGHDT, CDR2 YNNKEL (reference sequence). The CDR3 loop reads CASSRTTSGGETQYF. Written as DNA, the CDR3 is TGTGCCAGCAGCCGGACGACTAGCGGAGGTGAGACCCAGTACTTC.